These 23 T cell receptor beta chains originate from one sample sequenced in a study of blood T cell repertoires in COVID-19. Data came from immunoSEQ multiplex PCR; TCRdb stores just in-frame clones and leaves some out. The sample gives 650,000 to 800,000 clones, about 90% of which show up once; approximately 0.25% is in the top ten. The sample comprised peripheral blood. The receptors come from a woman under 30 with acute or convalescent COVID-19.

This clone was seen only once. This sequence joins TRBV18 and TRBJ2-3; TRBD2 matches at 8 bases. After removal of 0 bases from V and 4 bases from J, the junction contained 6 bases not matched to a gene. The germline V gene has CDR1 KGHSH and CDR2 LQKENI. The CDR3 is 16 residues long. CDR3 residues: CASSPPGGTSSDTQYF. The CDR3 DNA is TGTGCCAGCTCACCACCTGGAGGGACTAGTTCAGATACGCAGTATTTT.

V is TRBV10-3 and J is TRBJ2-7, with 7 bases identical to TRBD2. Per the germline V gene, CDR1 is ENHRY and CDR2 is SYGVKD. The V gene end was trimmed by 1 base and the J gene end by 5 bases; junction bases not matched to a gene: 2. This CDR3 has 13 amino acids. The CDR3 protein is CAISELSGDEQYF. For the CDR3, the DNA is TGTGCCATCAGTGAGTTAAGCGGGGACGAGCAGTACTTC.

The rearrangement links TRBV7-2 to TRBJ2-1, with unresolved D. Trimming pared 3 bases from V and 10 bases from J, leaving 13 bases between. Germline CDR1 is SGHTA and CDR2 is FQGNSA. The CDR3 covers 13 residues. The CDR3 DNA follows: TGTGCCAGCAGCTTTAGTCGGAGTGCCGAGCAGTTCTTC. Its translation is CASSFSRSAEQFF.

The V and J genes are TRBV6-2 or TRBV6-3 and TRBJ1-6, with D possibly matching TRBD1 (6 bases). The germline gives CDR1 MNHEY, CDR2 SVGEGT. The CDR3 totals 19 residues. The ends were cut back, 4 bases at V and 5 bases at J, with 24 bases in the middle. The CDR3 sequence is CASSSRGGGAIKNNSPLHF. The CDR3 DNA reads as TGTGCCAGCAGTTCCCGCGGGGGGGGCGCAATCAAGAATAATTCACCCCTCCACTTT.

The rearrangement uses TRBV3-1 (or the pseudogene TRBV3-2) and TRBJ1-2; D is unclear. Germline CDR1 is LGHDT and CDR2 is YNNKEL (reference sequence). V dropped 2 bases and J dropped 4 bases, with 5 bases sitting between them. The CDR3 consists of 12 residues. The CDR3 nucleotides are TGTGCCAGCAGCCAACGGAGCTATGGCTACACCTTC. Translation gives CASSQRSYGYTF.

J is TRBJ2-5 and V is TRBV11-3; 13 bases map to TRBD2. The CDR3 is 16 amino acids. Germline V gene lookup returns CDR1 SGHNT and CDR2 YENEEA. V gave up 5 bases and J gave up 5 bases; unmatched junction bases: 8. The CDR3 bases are TGTGCCAGCAGCACCCGGACTAGCGGGGGTGGGGAGACCCAGTACTTC. This translates into CASSTRTSGGGETQYF.

The chain recombines TRBV5-1 with TRBJ2-1; D is undetermined. Trimming pared 4 bases from V and 6 bases from J, leaving 20 bases between. The germline V gene has CDR1 SGHRS and CDR2 YFSETQ. This CDR3 region has 16 residues. Here the CDR3 DNA reads TGCGCCAGCAGCGTAGGTGGTGGGCCTTTCATCAATGAGCAGTTCTTC. Protein: CASSVGGGPFINEQFF. The full variable domain, rest sourced from reference TRBV5-1 and TRBJ2-1, is KAGVTQTPRYLIKTRGQQVTLSCSPISGHRSVSWYQQTPGQGLQFLFEYFSETQRNKGNFPGRFSGRQFSNSRSEMNVSTLELGDSALYLCASSVGGGPFINEQFFGPGTRLTVL.

The rearrangement joins TRBV25-1 to TRBJ2-3; D is perhaps TRBD2 (6 bases). CDR3 size: 14 residues. Germline-derived CDR1 and CDR2 are MGHDK and SYGVNS. Trimming took 8 bases from V and 0 from J, leaving 12 bases between them. The CDR3 DNA reads TGTGCCAGCGTAGGGACTTCTAGCACAGATACGCAGTATTTT. It specifies CASVGTSSTDTQYF.

The chain has TRBV7-9 and TRBJ1-6, with D unclear. The CDR3 length is 19 residues. V dropped 1 base and J dropped 0 bases, with 16 bases sitting between them. Germline V gene lookup returns CDR1 SEHNR and CDR2 FQNEAQ (reference sequence). CDR3 DNA: TGTGCCAGCAGCTTAGACAAGTACAGAGAAAGCTCCTATAATTCACCCCTCCACTTT. Protein sequence: CASSLDKYRESSYNSPLHF.

The chain is built from TRBV3-1 (or the pseudogene TRBV3-2) and TRBJ2-3; D is uncertain. Trimming pared 0 bases from V and 7 bases from J, leaving 8 bases between. Germline V gives CDR1 LGHDT, CDR2 YNNKEL (reference sequence). The CDR3 spans 13 residues. The CDR3 nucleotides are TGTGCCAGCAGCCAAGATCTCAGAAATACGCAGTATTTT. Residues: CASSQDLRNTQYF.

This chain joins TRBV7-9 and TRBJ1-4; a weak D match, TRBD1 (5 bases). Between the trimmed V and J ends, which lost 0 bases and 3 bases, there was a span of 14 bases. This CDR3 has 17 amino acids. Germline values: CDR1 SEHNR, CDR2 FQNEAQ (reference sequence). In DNA, the CDR3 is TGTGCCAGCAGCTTAGCCCGTTTGGGGGAGGCTAATGAAAAACTGTTTTTT. Its translation: CASSLARLGEANEKLFF.

V usage is TRBV7-9 and J usage is TRBJ2-3; 7 bases are a match to TRBD2. Germline lookup yields CDR1 SEHNR and CDR2 FQNEAQ (reference sequence). There are 17 residues in the CDR3. Trimming removed 5 bases from V and 2 bases from J; junction bases left unmatched: 13. CDR3: CASSRRLASGSTDTQYF. CDR3 DNA sequence: TGTGCCAGCAGCCGCCGCTTGGCTAGCGGATCCACAGATACGCAGTATTTT.

The sample holds a few counts of this clone. V gene TRBV19 combines with J gene TRBJ1-1; D call uncertain. Germline V gives CDR1 LNHDA, CDR2 SQIVND (reference sequence). CDR3 length equals 14 residues. Trimming left V 5 bases short and J 5 bases short, with 15 bases between. The CDR3 bases are TGTGCCAGTAGTTACCTTATGAGAGATACTGAAGCTTTCTTT. It codes for CASSYLMRDTEAFF.

The chain uses TRBV6-5 and TRBJ2-7; a possible D gene is TRBD2 (6 bases). The CDR3 contains 15 residues. Germline V gene sequence: CDR1 MNHEY, CDR2 SVGAGI. V was trimmed by 6 bases and J by 3 bases, leaving 18 bases between them. The CDR3 sequence is CASSSWAGRFYEQYF. The CDR3 DNA follows: TGTGCCAGCAGCAGCTGGGCGGGGAGGTTCTACGAGCAGTACTTC.

The rearrangement uses TRBV6-5 and TRBJ2-5; a weak D match, TRBD2 (6 bases). CDR3 length: 15 residues. V was clipped by 0 bases and J by 5 bases, with 13 bases between them. Germline loops: CDR1 MNHEY, CDR2 SVGAGI. CDR3 DNA sequence: TGTGCCAGCAGTTACTCCTCGGGGGACGGTGAGACCCAGTACTTC. It specifies CASSYSSGDGETQYF.

This CDR3 reads CASSPGRGSGANVLTF. The CDR3 nucleotides read TGTGCCAGCAGCCCAGGGAGGGGCTCTGGGGCCAACGTCCTGACTTTC. The chain has TRBV7-3 and TRBJ2-6; 7 positions agree with TRBD2. Trimming at V came to 5 bases and at J to 0 bases, leaving 4 bases not matched to a gene. The CDR3 covers 16 residues. CDR1 is SGHTA, CDR2 FQGTGA, per germline.

V gene TRBV2 combines with J gene TRBJ2-7, with 7 positions matching TRBD2. Looked up from germline, CDR1 is SNHLY and CDR2 is FYNNEI. This CDR3 has 17 amino acids. V lost 9 bases, J lost 3 bases, and 20 bases stayed unmatched. The DNA for the CDR3 is TGTGCCAGTACCACGAACTCATGGGTCGCGGGGGTCTACGAGCAGTACTTC. It is translated as CASTTNSWVAGVYEQYF.

The chain carries TRBV13 and TRBJ2-1, with 7 bases identical to TRBD2. The germline CDR1 and CDR2 sequences are PRHDT and FYEKMQ (reference sequence). Trimming at V came to 5 bases and at J to 6 bases, leaving 16 bases not matched to a gene. There are 17 residues in the CDR3. CDR3 loop: CASSGIEQLAIVNEQFF. The CDR3 DNA follows: TGTGCCAGCAGCGGAATCGAGCAACTAGCGATCGTCAATGAGCAGTTCTTC.

In its sample, this clone was seen once. This sequence joins TRBV3-1 (or the pseudogene TRBV3-2) and TRBJ1-2; 8 bases fit TRBD1. This CDR3 is built from 16 residues. The germline gives CDR1 LGHDT, CDR2 YNNKEL (reference sequence). The V segment lost 0 bases and the J segment 7 bases; nucleotides outside the gene matches: 10. The DNA of the CDR3 is TGTGCCAGCAGCCAAGATCGGGACAGGAAGGCCCTTGGCTACACCTTC. It specifies CASSQDRDRKALGYTF.

The chain recombines TRBV3-1 (or the pseudogene TRBV3-2) with TRBJ1-4; TRBD1 matches 7 bases. V trimming: 3 bases; J trimming: 7 bases; junction bases outside the gene matches: 8. The CDR3 runs to 15 residues. Looked up from germline, CDR1 is LGHDT and CDR2 is YNNKEL (reference sequence). The CDR3 coding sequence is TGTGCCAGCAGCCACACAGGGGACCGCGGTGAAAAACTGTTTTTT. Encoded protein: CASSHTGDRGEKLFF.

This rearrangement joins TRBV7-2 to TRBJ1-2; TRBD1 might be the D (5 bases). This CDR3 is 16 amino acids long. The V gene's germline CDR1 is SGHTA and CDR2 FQGNSA. V dropped 0 bases and J dropped 0 bases, with 11 bases sitting between them. CDR3 residues: CASSLAQGTTNYGYTF. CDR3 coding DNA: TGTGCCAGCAGCTTAGCCCAGGGCACCACTAACTATGGCTACACCTTC.

For this clone: The sample contains more than one DNA sequence encoding this CDR3. The rearrangement uses TRBV5-1 and TRBJ2-7, with D maybe TRBD1 (5 bases). The germline V gene encodes CDR1 SGHRS and CDR2 YFSETQ. V lost 4 bases and J lost 3, with 8 bases in between. This CDR3 region has 12 residues. The CDR3 loop reads CASSPDSYEQYF. The CDR3 DNA sequence: TGCGCCAGCAGCCCCGACAGCTACGAGCAGTACTTC.

This chain links TRBV6-1 with TRBJ1-3, with unresolved D. Germline CDR1 and CDR2: MNHNS and SASEGT. The CDR3 sequence is 10 residues long. With 8 bases removed from V and 4 bases from J, the gap between germline ends came to 3 bases. The CDR3, as DNA: TGTGCCAGCCAAGGAAACACCATATATTTT. Residues: CASQGNTIYF.